This TCR beta chain was sequenced in a study of T cell changes during pregnancy in multiple sclerosis. In germline, CDR1 is SGDLS, CDR2 YYNGEE. J gave up 5 bases and V 5 bases, and 7 bases lay outside the gene matches. The CDR3 is 15 residues long. Assay: immunoSEQ multiplex PCR; the TCRdb copy retains only in-frame clones and omits some. The table includes roughly 48,000 clones, around 94% detected once. The sequence came from a female donor with multiple sclerosis, enrolled in a pregnancy study. The sample was CD4+ T cells from peripheral blood mononuclear cells, taken in the first trimester of pregnancy. This chain connects TRBV9 to TRBJ1-5; 10 bases match TRBD1. CDR3 sequence reads: CASSPGTGVDQPQHF. The DNA of the CDR3 is TGTGCCAGCAGTCCCGGGACAGGGGTGGATCAGCCCCAGCATTTT.